The rows below give T cell receptor beta chains drawn from one sample of a study of T cells after yellow fever vaccination. Using its own MiXCR run on the 5' RACE reads, TCRdb lists one record per CDR3 protein. Of approximately 260,000 distinct CDR3 sequences listed, around 4.9% are singletons. The material was CD4+ T cells sorted from PBMCs, obtained on the day of the yellow fever booster vaccination. Source of these receptors: a man aged 18 to 30 who received the YFV17D yellow fever vaccine. The CDR3 runs from the conserved cysteine through the conserved F or W. The order of the fields is J gene, V gene, CDR3 protein.

TRBJ2-4 TRBV3-1 CASSQEQTAKNIQYF
TRBJ1-1 TRBV7-9 CASSYDPGLLGAFF
TRBJ1-5 TRBV12-3/TRBV12-4 CASSLDRALKPQHF
TRBJ2-5 TRBV9 CASSVEGRAREETQYF
TRBJ2-3 TRBV10-3 CAISEGADPPPTSTDTQYF
TRBJ2-2 TRBV5-1 CASSLDRPTGELFF
TRBJ1-2 TRBV4-3 CASSQVDRDYGYTF
TRBJ1-1 TRBV6-5 CASSYSPTRITEAFF
TRBJ2-7 TRBV30 CAWSVRGGTNEQYF
TRBJ2-5 TRBV10-3 CAINALRGETQYF
TRBJ1-3 TRBV18 CASSPPANSGNTIYF
TRBJ2-3 TRBV19 CASSIPGGTGGTDTQYF
TRBJ1-6 TRBV6-5 CASSYSSVINSPLHF
TRBJ1-1 TRBV12-3/TRBV12-4 CASNRGIAMNTEAFF
TRBJ1-1 TRBV4-1 CASSQAFRENTEAFF
TRBJ1-6 TRBV20-1 CSARRAGSSYNSPLHF
TRBJ2-4 TRBV12-3/TRBV12-4 CASGMTAKNIQYF
TRBJ2-1 TRBV6-6 CASRNGQGTYNEQFF
TRBJ1-2 TRBV7-2 CASSFDVQSLYGYTF
TRBJ2-1 TRBV20-1 CSARKIAGSNPDEQFF
TRBJ2-1 TRBV18 CASSPIVVRGPIHEQFF
TRBJ2-3 TRBV5-4 CASSSRLAGADTQYF